Below are 10 T cell receptor beta chains sequenced from a single sample in a study of cytomegalovirus exposure and HLA in healthy donors. It was with 60 Vbeta and 13 Jbeta primers that the PCR ran. Only in-frame clones appear in the TCRdb table, and some are missing; sequencing was by immunoSEQ multiplex PCR. The sample lists some 180,000 clones, roughly 84% occurring once. The sequencing input was PBMCs. Receptors were obtained from a girl aged 2-10 years in good health and CMV-seropositive.

The chain is built from TRBV18 and TRBJ2-1; tentatively, D is TRBD2 (6 bases). There are 15 residues in the CDR3. CDR1 and CDR2 from the germline V gene are KGHSH and LQKENI. Trimming took 1 base from V and 2 from J, leaving 9 bases between them. The CDR3 here is CASSPLAETYNEQFF. CDR3 nucleotides: TGTGCCAGCTCACCACTAGCGGAAACCTACAATGAGCAGTTCTTC.

V and J are TRBV28 and TRBJ2-7; the match to TRBD2 covers 8 bases. Germline-derived CDR1 and CDR2 are MDHEN and SYDVKM. This CDR3 contains 14 residues. The V and J ends lost 10 bases and 0 bases, in that order; junction bases with no gene match: 8. CDR3 nucleotides: TGTGCCACCCGGGGGGGCCCGAGCTCCTACGAGCAGTACTTC. Encoded protein: CATRGGPSSYEQYF.

This chain joins TRBV19 and TRBJ1-2, with 9 bases that match TRBD1. The CDR3 loop spans 17 amino acids. Germline-derived CDR1 and CDR2 are LNHDA and SQIVND (reference sequence). V was pared by 5 bases and J by 4 bases, with 14 bases of the junction left unmatched. The CDR3 is CASSGGNRDRVRYGYTF. The DNA for the CDR3 is TGTGCCAGTAGTGGGGGGAACCGGGACAGGGTCCGCTATGGCTACACCTTC.

The chain uses TRBV5-1 and TRBJ1-5; D may be TRBD1 (6 bases). V dropped 2 bases and J dropped 4 bases, with 19 bases sitting between them. This CDR3 has 17 residues. Germline loops: CDR1 SGHRS, CDR2 YFSETQ. The CDR3 bases are TGCGCCAGCAGCTTCGGTCCTGGGGGCGAGGGGAATCAGCCCCAGCATTTT. It translates to CASSFGPGGEGNQPQHF.

The gene calls are TRBV10-2 and TRBJ2-7, with TRBD2 matching 11 bases. This CDR3 has 15 amino acids. J lost 5 bases, V lost 3 bases, and 6 bases had no gene match. The germline V gene encodes CDR1 WSHSY and CDR2 SAAADI. The CDR3 bases are TGCGCCAGCAGTGACCTACTAGCGGGGGTCGACGAGCAGTACTTC. Protein: CASSDLLAGVDEQYF.

The rearrangement links TRBV30 to TRBJ1-1, with D possibly TRBD1 on 5 matching bases. Trimming stripped 4 bases from V and 10 bases from J, with 19 bases between. The CDR3 has 13 amino acids. Germline V lookup: CDR1 GTSNPN, CDR2 SVGIG (reference sequence). The CDR3 protein is CAWTEDKICPAFF. The CDR3, as DNA: TGTGCCTGGACCGAGGACAAAATCTGCCCAGCTTTCTTT.

The V gene is TRBV4-2, the J gene TRBJ2-3; 7 nucleotides align to TRBD2. J lost 3 bases, V lost 6 bases, and 3 bases had no gene match. This CDR3 is 13 amino acids long. Germline V gene sequence: CDR1 LGHNA, CDR2 YNFKEQ. In DNA form, the CDR3 reads TGTGCCAGCAGGGGAGGGCTGACAGATACGCAGTATTTT. It encodes CASRGGLTDTQYF.

The V and J genes are TRBV29-1 and TRBJ2-3; TRBD2 agrees at 7 bases. The V and J ends lost 0 bases and 1 base, in that order; junction bases with no gene match: 10. Germline-derived CDR1 and CDR2 are SQVTM and ANQGSEA. This CDR3 region has 17 residues. CDR3 bases: TGCAGCGTTGAAGATTTCGGCGGTCGGGGGGGCACAGATACGCAGTATTTT. It codes for CSVEDFGGRGGTDTQYF.

V is TRBV6-4 and J is TRBJ2-3, with D perhaps matching TRBD2 (6 bases). Trimming cost V 6 bases and J 3 bases, with 16 bases left between them. CDR1 is MRHNA and CDR2 is SNTAGT in the germline V gene. There are 15 residues in the CDR3. This CDR3 reads CASSQNWRETDTQYF. In DNA, the CDR3 is TGTGCCAGCAGCCAGAATTGGCGGGAAACAGATACGCAGTATTTT.

The chain is built from TRBV18 and TRBJ2-6; tentative D call: TRBD2 (6 bases). The CDR3 runs 18 residues. Trimming cost V 3 bases and J 0 bases, with 15 bases left between them. CDR1 is KGHSH and CDR2 is LQKENI in the germline V gene. CDR3 DNA: TGTGCCAGCTCACCGAAGGACGGGGGATACTCTGGGGCCAACGTCCTGACTTTC. Its protein product is CASSPKDGGYSGANVLTF.